This T cell receptor (beta chain) came from a study of blood T cell dynamics during melanoma immunotherapy. About the study: Metastatic melanoma patients received first-line pembrolizumab or nivolumab plus ipilimumab.

Regarding time point: pre-treatment baseline. Blood was drawn before treatment and at week 3 after checkpoint blockade. A fixed DNA input of around 0.35 ug was used per bulk PBMC sample. The method was immunoSEQ multiplex PCR; TCRdb's version includes in-frame clones alone and lacks a portion of them. This table holds some 16,000 clones, around 85% found once. This CDR3 spans 16 amino acids. From germline, CDR1 is LNHNV and CDR2 YYDKDF (reference sequence). Trimming cost V 2 bases and J 2 bases; bases outside gene matches: 3. The chain is built from TRBV15 and TRBJ2-3; 11 nucleotides match TRBD2. The sequence derives from a human donor with melanoma. The sample was blood, taken from a patient treated with checkpoint blockade. The CDR3 protein is CATSRLAGGVTDTQYF. The CDR3 coding sequence is TGTGCCACCAGCAGACTAGCGGGGGGTGTCACAGATACGCAGTATTTT.